The sequence of this T cell receptor (beta chain) was determined in a study of blood T cell repertoires in COVID-19. The overall study: Material from acute and convalescent COVID-19 was sourced from the United States, Italy and Spain. Sources were T cells, B-cell-depleted T cells, or PBMCs; the material itself was cDNA or gDNA.

How the authors handled the data: Reference gene primer amplification in the assay estimated nucleated cell counts. The assay was immunoSEQ multiplex PCR, and TCRdb's table has in-frame clones only and misses some. V, J and clone size derive from that table, while D and trimming were established from the DNA sequence. The sample lists roughly 330,000 clones, around 89% occurring once. Germline CDR1 is SQVTM and CDR2 is ANQGSEA. The CDR3 sequence is 10 residues long. V shed 5 bases and J shed 3 bases, with 3 bases lying between them. The chain uses TRBV29-1 and TRBJ2-3; no definite D call. The receptor was derived from a woman aged 45-65 years with active or convalescent COVID-19. The specimen was peripheral blood. Here the CDR3 reads CSVSTDTQYF. The CDR3 DNA follows: TGCAGCGTTTCGACAGATACGCAGTATTTT.